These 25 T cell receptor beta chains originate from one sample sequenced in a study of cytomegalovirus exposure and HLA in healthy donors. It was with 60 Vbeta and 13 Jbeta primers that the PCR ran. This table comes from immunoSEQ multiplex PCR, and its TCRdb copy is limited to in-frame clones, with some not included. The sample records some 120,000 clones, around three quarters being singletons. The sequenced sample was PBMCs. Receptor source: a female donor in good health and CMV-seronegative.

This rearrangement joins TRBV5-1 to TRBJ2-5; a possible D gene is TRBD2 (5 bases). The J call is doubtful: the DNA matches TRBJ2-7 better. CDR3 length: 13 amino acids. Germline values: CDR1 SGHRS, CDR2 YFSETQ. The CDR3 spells CASSPEAAYEQYF. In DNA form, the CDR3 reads TGCGCCAGCAGCCCGGAGGCCGCCTACGAGCAGTACTTC.

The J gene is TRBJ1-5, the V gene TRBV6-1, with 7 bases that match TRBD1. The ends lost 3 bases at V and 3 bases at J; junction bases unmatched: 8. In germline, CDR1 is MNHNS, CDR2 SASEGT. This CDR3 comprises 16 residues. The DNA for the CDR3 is TGTGCCAGCAGTGAGCAGGGGGTTGGCCTCAATCAGCCCCAGCATTTT. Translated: CASSEQGVGLNQPQHF.

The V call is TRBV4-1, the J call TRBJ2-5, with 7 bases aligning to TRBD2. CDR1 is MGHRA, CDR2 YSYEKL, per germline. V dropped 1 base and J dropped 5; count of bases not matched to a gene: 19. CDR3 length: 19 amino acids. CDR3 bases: TGCGCCAGCAGCCAAGTTCTTCTAGCTAGCGGAGGCGACGGGGAGACCCAGTACTTC. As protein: CASSQVLLASGGDGETQYF.

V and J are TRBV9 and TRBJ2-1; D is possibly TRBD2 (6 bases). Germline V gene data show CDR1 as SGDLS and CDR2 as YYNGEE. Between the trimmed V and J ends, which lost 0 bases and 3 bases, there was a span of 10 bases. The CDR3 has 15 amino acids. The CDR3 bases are TGTGCCAGCAGCGTAGTTGACGGGAGCTACAATGAGCAGTTCTTC. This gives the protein CASSVVDGSYNEQFF.

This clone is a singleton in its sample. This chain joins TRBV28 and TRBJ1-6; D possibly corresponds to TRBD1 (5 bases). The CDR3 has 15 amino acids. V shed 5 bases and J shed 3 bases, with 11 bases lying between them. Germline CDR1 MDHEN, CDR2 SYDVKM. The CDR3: CASSAAQGYNSPLHF. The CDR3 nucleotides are TGTGCCAGCAGTGCCGCCCAGGGCTATAATTCACCCCTCCACTTT.

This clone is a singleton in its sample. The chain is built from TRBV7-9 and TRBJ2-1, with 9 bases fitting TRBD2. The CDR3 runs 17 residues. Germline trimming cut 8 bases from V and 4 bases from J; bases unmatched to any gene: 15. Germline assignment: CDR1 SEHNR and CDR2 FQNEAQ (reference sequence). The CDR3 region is CASQVAQGLATYNEQFF. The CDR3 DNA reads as TGTGCCAGCCAAGTCGCGCAGGGACTAGCCACTTACAATGAGCAGTTCTTC.

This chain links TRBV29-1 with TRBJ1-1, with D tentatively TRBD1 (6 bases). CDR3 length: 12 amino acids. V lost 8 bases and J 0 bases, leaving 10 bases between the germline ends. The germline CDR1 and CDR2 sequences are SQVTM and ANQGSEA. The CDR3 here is CSSGHLNTEAFF. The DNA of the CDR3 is TGCAGCTCGGGACACTTGAACACTGAAGCTTTCTTT.

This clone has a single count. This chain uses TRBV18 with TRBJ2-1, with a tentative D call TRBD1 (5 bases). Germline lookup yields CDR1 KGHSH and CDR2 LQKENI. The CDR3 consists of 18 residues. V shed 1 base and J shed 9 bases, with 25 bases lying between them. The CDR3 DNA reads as TGTGCCAGCTCACCACGCCTCCAGGGCTGGGGCGACCGTGGTGAGCAGTTCTTC. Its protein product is CASSPRLQGWGDRGEQFF.

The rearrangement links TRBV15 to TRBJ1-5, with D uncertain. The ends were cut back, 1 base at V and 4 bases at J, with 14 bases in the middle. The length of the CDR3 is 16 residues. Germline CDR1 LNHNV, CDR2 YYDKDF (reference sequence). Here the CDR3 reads CATSRAVGLLNQPQHF. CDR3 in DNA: TGTGCCACCAGCAGAGCAGTGGGCCTCTTGAATCAGCCCCAGCATTTT.

CDR3 nucleotide sequence: TGTGCCAGCAGCTTAACAACAGGGGGTGGAAACACCATATATTTT. Its translation is CASSLTTGGGNTIYF. The gene calls are TRBV11-2 and TRBJ1-3; 8 nucleotides match TRBD1. With 2 bases clipped from V and 3 bases from J, the junction kept 3 bases outside the gene matches. This CDR3 is built from 15 residues. Germline CDR1 is SGHAT and CDR2 is FQNNGV.

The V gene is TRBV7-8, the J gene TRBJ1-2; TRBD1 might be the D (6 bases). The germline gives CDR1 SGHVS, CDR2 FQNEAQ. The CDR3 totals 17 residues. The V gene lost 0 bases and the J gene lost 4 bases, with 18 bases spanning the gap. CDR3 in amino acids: CASSLAGGGALGYGYTF. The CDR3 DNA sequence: TGTGCCAGCAGCTTAGCGGGCGGGGGGGCGCTGGGCTATGGCTACACCTTC.

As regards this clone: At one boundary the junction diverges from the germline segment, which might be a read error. The CDR3 DNA follows: TGTGCCAGCAGTTTACGCCGACTAGCGGGAGAAAACAGTCAGTACTTC. This codes for CASSLRRLAGENSQYF. The chain links TRBV28 to TRBJ2-4; 12 positions agree with TRBD2. Germline V lookup: CDR1 MDHEN, CDR2 SYDVKM. The CDR3 loop spans 16 amino acids.

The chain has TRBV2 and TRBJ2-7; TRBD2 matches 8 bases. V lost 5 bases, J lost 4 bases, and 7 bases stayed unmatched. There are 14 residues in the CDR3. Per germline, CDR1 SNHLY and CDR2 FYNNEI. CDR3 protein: CASSSRGGDYEQYF. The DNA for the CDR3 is TGTGCCAGCAGTTCTCGGGGGGGCGATTACGAGCAGTACTTC.

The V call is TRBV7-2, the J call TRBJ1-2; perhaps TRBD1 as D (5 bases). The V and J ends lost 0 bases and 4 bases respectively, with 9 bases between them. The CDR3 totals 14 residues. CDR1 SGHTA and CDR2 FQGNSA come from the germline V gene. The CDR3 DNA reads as TGTGCCAGCAGCTTAGCCCTGACAGTCTATGGCTACACCTTC. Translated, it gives CASSLALTVYGYTF.

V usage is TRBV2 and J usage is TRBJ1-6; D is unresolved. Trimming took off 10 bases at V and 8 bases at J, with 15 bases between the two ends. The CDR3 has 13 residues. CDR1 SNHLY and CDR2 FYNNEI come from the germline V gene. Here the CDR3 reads CATRADWDSPLHF. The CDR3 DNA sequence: TGTGCCACGCGGGCTGACTGGGATTCACCCCTCCACTTT.

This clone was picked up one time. In DNA, the CDR3 is TGTGCCAGTAGTGGACTAGCGGGAGATATGGCACGGTTGGAGACCCAGTACTTC. Protein product: CASSGLAGDMARLETQYF. The rearrangement uses TRBV19 and TRBJ2-5; 13 bases align to TRBD2. The germline gives CDR1 LNHDA, CDR2 SQIVND (reference sequence). The trim removed 5 bases at V and 5 bases at J, leaving 14 bases unmatched. CDR3 length: 18 amino acids.

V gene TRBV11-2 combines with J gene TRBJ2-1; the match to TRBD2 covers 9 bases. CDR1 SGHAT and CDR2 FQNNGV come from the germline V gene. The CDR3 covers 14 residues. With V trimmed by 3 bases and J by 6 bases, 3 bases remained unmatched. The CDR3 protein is CASSLAGGSNEQFF. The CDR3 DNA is TGTGCCAGCAGCTTGGCGGGAGGGTCCAATGAGCAGTTCTTC.

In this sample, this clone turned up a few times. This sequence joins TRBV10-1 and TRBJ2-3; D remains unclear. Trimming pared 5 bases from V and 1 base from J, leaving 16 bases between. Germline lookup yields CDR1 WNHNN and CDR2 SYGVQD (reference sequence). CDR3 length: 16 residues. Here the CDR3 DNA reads TGCGCCAGCAGTCCATCGCCTGGGCGACGCACAGATACGCAGTATTTT. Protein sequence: CASSPSPGRRTDTQYF.

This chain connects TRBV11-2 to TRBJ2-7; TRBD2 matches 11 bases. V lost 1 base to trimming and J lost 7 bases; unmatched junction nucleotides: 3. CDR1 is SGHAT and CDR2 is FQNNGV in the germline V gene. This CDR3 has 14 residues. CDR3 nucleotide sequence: TGTGCCAGCAGCTTAGTACTAGCGGGAGTTGAGCAGTACTTC. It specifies CASSLVLAGVEQYF.

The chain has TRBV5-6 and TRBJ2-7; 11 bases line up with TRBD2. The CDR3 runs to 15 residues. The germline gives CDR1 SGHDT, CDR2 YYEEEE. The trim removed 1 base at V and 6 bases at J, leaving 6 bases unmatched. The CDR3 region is CASSLRALAGAEQYF. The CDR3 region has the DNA TGTGCCAGCAGCTTGAGGGCACTAGCGGGAGCCGAGCAGTACTTC.

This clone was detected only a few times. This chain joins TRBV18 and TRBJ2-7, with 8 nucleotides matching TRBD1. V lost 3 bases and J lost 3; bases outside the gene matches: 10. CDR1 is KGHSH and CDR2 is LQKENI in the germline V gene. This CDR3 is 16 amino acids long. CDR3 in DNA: TGTGCCAGCTCACCGACAGGGGTGCAGGGAGGCTACGAGCAGTACTTC. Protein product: CASSPTGVQGGYEQYF.

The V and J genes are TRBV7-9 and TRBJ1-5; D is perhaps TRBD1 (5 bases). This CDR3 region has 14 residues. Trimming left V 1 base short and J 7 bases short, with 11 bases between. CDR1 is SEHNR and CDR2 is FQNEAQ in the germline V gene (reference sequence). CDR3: CASSLGGAEQPQHF. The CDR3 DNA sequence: TGTGCCAGCAGCTTAGGTGGGGCCGAGCAGCCCCAGCATTTT.

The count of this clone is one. CDR3 coding DNA: TGTGCCAGCAGCTTAAGGACAGGGGGCACCGGGGAGCTGTTTTTT. Translating gives CASSLRTGGTGELFF. The J gene is TRBJ2-2, the V gene TRBV11-3; 10 bases agree with TRBD1. Per germline, CDR1 SGHNT and CDR2 YENEEA. This CDR3 contains 15 residues. Unmatched junction bases numbered 1, after V lost 2 bases and J lost 4 bases. Based on the CDR3 plus reference TRBV11-3 and TRBJ2-2, the full variable domain is EAGVVQSPRYKIIEKKQPVAFWCNPISGHNTLYWYLQNLGQGPELLIRYENEEAVDDSQLPKDRFSAERLKGVDSTLKIQPAELGDSAVYLCASSLRTGGTGELFFGEGSRLTVL.

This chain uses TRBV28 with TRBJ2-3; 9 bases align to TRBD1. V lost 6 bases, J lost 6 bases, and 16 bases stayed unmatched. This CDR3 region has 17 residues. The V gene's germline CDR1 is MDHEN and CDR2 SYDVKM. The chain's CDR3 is CASSLWGTGTFGDTQYF. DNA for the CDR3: TGTGCCAGCAGCCTTTGGGGGACAGGGACGTTCGGCGATACGCAGTATTTT.

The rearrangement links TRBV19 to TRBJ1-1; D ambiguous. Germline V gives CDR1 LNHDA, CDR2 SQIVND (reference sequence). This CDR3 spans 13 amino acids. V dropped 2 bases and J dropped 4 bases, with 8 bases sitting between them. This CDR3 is CASSISASTEAFF. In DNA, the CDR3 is TGTGCCAGTAGTATAAGCGCTAGCACTGAAGCTTTCTTT.